The T cell receptor beta chain under discussion was sequenced for a study of cytotoxic CD8 clonotypes in ibrutinib-treated CLL. Some clones are missing from TCRdb's copy, which holds only in-frame ones; the method was immunoSEQ multiplex PCR. The sample has approximately 100,000 clones; 45% to 65% are singletons. Germline lookup yields CDR1 SGDLS and CDR2 YYNGEE. The CDR3 has 15 residues. Deletions cut 3 bases from V and 3 bases from J, with 16 bases between. The material sequenced was PBMCs, taken after 24 months of ibrutinib treatment. The clonotype originates from a human donor with chronic lymphocytic leukemia. The chain joins TRBV9 to TRBJ2-7; D possibly uses TRBD1 or TRBD2 (5 bases each). This CDR3 is CASSAGTVESYEQYF. CDR3 DNA sequence: TGTGCCAGCAGCGCTGGGACCGTAGAAAGCTACGAGCAGTACTTC. Full variable domain (rest looked up from reference TRBV9 and TRBJ2-7): DSGVTQTPKHLITATGQRVTLRCSPRSGDLSVYWYQQSLDQGLQFLIQYYNGEERAKGNILERFSAQQFPDLHSELNLSSLELGDSALYFCASSAGTVESYEQYFGPGTRLTVT.